This T cell receptor beta chain was identified in a study of graft-versus-host responses after intestinal transplantation. Assay used: immunoSEQ multiplex PCR; TCRdb lists only in-frame clones, some missing. The sample carries 95,000 or so clones, 75% to 95% recorded once. The CDR3 contains 17 residues. Germline trimming cut 6 bases from V and 3 bases from J; bases unmatched to any gene: 11. Germline-derived CDR1 and CDR2 are PRHDT and FYEKMQ (reference sequence). The gene calls are TRBV13 and TRBJ2-3; 11 nucleotides align to TRBD2. The origin of this receptor is a human patient who received an intestinal transplant, so some T cells may come from the graft donor. The sample here was PBMCs, taken roughly 68 weeks after intestinal transplant. CDR3 sequence: CASSTNLAGGETDTQYF. The CDR3 DNA reads TGTGCCAGCAGTACAAACCTAGCGGGGGGAGAAACAGATACGCAGTATTTT.